This T cell receptor (beta chain) was identified during a study of CD8+ T cells in alopecia areata. Indicated treatment: oral pan-JAK inhibitor, 5-10 mg twice daily. Lesional scalp punch biopsies and peripheral blood came from alopecia areata patients. It was cDNA, reverse transcribed from extracted RNA, that served as the sequencing template. Data came from immunoSEQ multiplex PCR; TCRdb stores just in-frame clones and leaves some out. Of 210,000 or so clones listed, around 66% were seen once; the top ten hold around 1.3%. Turning to this clone: Its antigen remains unknown.

CDR3 length: 15 amino acids. Looked up from germline, CDR1 is MGHDK and CDR2 is SYGVNS. V lost 1 base and J lost 7, with 11 bases in between. Study-wide findings and caveats: Mice gave a clearer picture of TCR sharing than patients did, possibly for HLA-related reasons. Scalp sequencing also captures normal skin's resident alphabeta T cells. Tofacitinib significantly brought down scalp clonality and expanded CD8+ clones among top 100.

The TCR originated in a human donor with alopecia areata. This specimen consisted of CD4+ T cells sorted from blood, obtained around week 44, from a patient treated with tofacitinib. The V gene is TRBV25-1, the J gene TRBJ1-6; tentative D call: TRBD1 (5 bases). This chain's CDR3 is CASSESGAWNSPLHF. The CDR3, as DNA: TGTGCCAGCAGTGAATCTGGGGCCTGGAATTCACCCCTCCACTTT.